This entry lists 12 T cell receptor beta chains sequenced from one sample in a study of identical twins (dated by TCRdb to the mid-2010s). Library preparation used 5' RACE. Sequencing was carried out with an Illumina HiSeq 2000. TCRdb trimmed public reads at Q25 via fastp, called clones via MiXCR and kept in-frame beta chains. Rows with one shared CDR3 protein collapse into an entry with the most common genes and DNA. In this sample the table shows some 270,000 distinct CDR3 sequences, around 8.8% of which occur a single time. Roughly 3.1% of the sample is taken by the ten largest. The sample was also reused in another study, on yellow fever vaccine responses in identical twins.

The specimen was CD8+ T cells sorted from blood. These receptors were obtained from a woman aged 18 to 35 in good health.

In this sample, this clonotype turned up a few times. The rearrangement uses TRBV28 and TRBJ2-5; D not certain. This CDR3 has 14 amino acids. The V gene lost 1 base and the J gene lost 1 base, with 7 bases spanning the gap. Germline V CDR1 and CDR2: MDHEN, SYDVKM. CDR3 in amino acids: CASSLFTLQETQYF. DNA for the CDR3: TGTGCCAGCAGTTTATTCACCCTCCAAGAGACCCAGTACTTC.

This clonotype has a handful of counts. The V gene is TRBV20-1, the J gene TRBJ2-5; perhaps TRBD2 as D (6 bases). CDR1 and CDR2 (germline): DFQATT, SNEGSKA (reference sequence). Trimming took 1 base from V and 5 from J, leaving 14 bases between them. The CDR3 has 14 residues. For the CDR3, the DNA is TGCAGTGCTAGAGGGGCTAGCAGCGGGGAGACCCAGTACTTC. Translation: CSARGASSGETQYF.

The chain is built from TRBV7-2 and TRBJ2-1; D gene unclear. Germline V gene lookup returns CDR1 SGHTA and CDR2 FQGNSA. The V and J ends lost 4 bases and 10 bases respectively, with 11 bases between them. The CDR3 covers 12 residues. CDR3 in DNA: TGTGCCAGCAGCTCTCAAGACCCCGAGCAGTTCTTC. Its protein product is CASSSQDPEQFF.

This clonotype was counted many times. The chain is built from TRBV29-1 and TRBJ2-1, with TRBD1 identical over 7 bases. With V trimmed by 7 bases and J by 9 bases, 9 bases remained unmatched. This CDR3 has 12 residues. Germline V lookup: CDR1 SQVTM, CDR2 ANQGSEA. CDR3 nucleotides: TGCAGCGACCGACAGGGTCCCGGTGAGCAGTTCTTC. Translation gives CSDRQGPGEQFF.

This clonotype was observed a handful of times. The V gene is TRBV12-5, the J gene TRBJ2-5; 11 positions agree with TRBD2. Germline V gives CDR1 LGHNT, CDR2 FRNRAP. CDR3 length equals 15 residues. The ends lost 6 bases at V and 1 base at J; junction bases unmatched: 4. DNA of the CDR3: TGTGCTAGTGGCCCGGGGACTAGCGGCCAAGAGACCCAGTACTTC. This gives the protein CASGPGTSGQETQYF.

V and J are TRBV7-9 and TRBJ2-3; a possible D gene is TRBD2 (5 bases). The CDR3 length is 15 residues. CDR1 is SEHNR, CDR2 FQNEAQ, per germline (reference sequence). Trimming left V 5 bases short and J 2 bases short, with 14 bases between. CDR3 in DNA: TGTGCCAGCAGCCCACTTTGGAGGATCACAGATACGCAGTATTTT. It specifies CASSPLWRITDTQYF.

This clonotype has more than one count but fewer than ten. The V and J genes are TRBV29-1 and TRBJ2-1, with 8 bases lining up with TRBD2. This CDR3 has 13 amino acids. The germline V gene encodes CDR1 SQVTM and CDR2 ANQGSEA. Unmatched junction bases numbered 9, after V lost 8 bases and J lost 6 bases. CDR3 region: CSSGLGGPNEQFF. CDR3 in DNA: TGCAGCTCGGGACTAGGGGGGCCCAATGAGCAGTTCTTC.

This clonotype was picked up a small number of times. The rearrangement joins TRBV20-1 to TRBJ2-7; no firm D call. The CDR3 contains 15 residues. The V gene lost 0 bases and the J gene lost 2 bases, with 14 bases spanning the gap. Germline V gives CDR1 DFQATT, CDR2 SNEGSKA (reference sequence). As DNA, the CDR3 is TGCAGTGCTAGAGATTTCGGTAGGGATACCTACGAGCAGTACTTC. It specifies CSARDFGRDTYEQYF.

This clonotype was found many times. The rearrangement links TRBV11-2 to TRBJ2-7; tentatively, D is TRBD2 (5 bases). The CDR3 spans 14 residues. V was clipped by 1 base and J by 2 bases, with 9 bases between them. Germline V gene sequence: CDR1 SGHAT, CDR2 FQNNGV. CDR3: CASSLADGTYEQYF. The CDR3 DNA reads TGTGCCAGCAGCTTAGCGGACGGGACCTACGAGCAGTACTTC.

This clonotype was counted a few times. CDR3 in DNA: TGCAGCGTTGAGATGCTTGCTCAAGAGACCCAGTACTTC. Encoded protein: CSVEMLAQETQYF. The V gene is TRBV29-1, the J gene TRBJ2-5; D gene ambiguous. The germline V gene has CDR1 SQVTM and CDR2 ANQGSEA. This CDR3 comprises 13 residues. With 3 bases removed from V and 2 bases from J, the gap between germline ends came to 10 bases. The variable domain in full, completed from reference TRBV29-1 and TRBJ2-5, reads SAVISQKPSRDICQRGTSLTIQCQVDSQVTMMFWYRQQPGQSLTLIATANQGSEATYESGFVIDKFPISRPNLTFSTLTVSNMSPEDSSIYLCSVEMLAQETQYFGPGTRLLVL.

This clonotype has more than one count but fewer than ten. The CDR3: CSVVQTNTEAFF. For the CDR3, the DNA is TGCAGCGTTGTTCAGACGAACACTGAAGCTTTCTTT. The J gene is TRBJ1-1, the V gene TRBV29-1; D call uncertain. The CDR3 covers 12 residues. V was pared by 4 bases and J by 1 base, with 7 bases between. Germline V gene lookup returns CDR1 SQVTM and CDR2 ANQGSEA.

This clonotype turned up a few times. The chain carries TRBV29-1 and TRBJ2-7, with D perhaps matching TRBD2 (5 bases). The CDR3 loop spans 12 amino acids. V lost 6 bases and J 0 bases, leaving 9 bases between the germline ends. CDR1 is SQVTM, CDR2 ANQGSEA, per germline. DNA for the CDR3: TGCAGCGTCGGACTGAACTCCTACGAGCAGTACTTC. Translation gives CSVGLNSYEQYF.